The 20 T cell receptor beta chains reported below all come from one sample, sequenced in a study of T cell changes during pregnancy in multiple sclerosis. Only in-frame clones appear in the TCRdb table, and some are missing; sequencing was by immunoSEQ multiplex PCR. Of about 100,000 clones in the sample, around 93% were seen once. Specimen: peripheral blood, collected before pregnancy. These receptors all come from a female donor with multiple sclerosis, enrolled in a pregnancy study.

This clone has more than one count but fewer than ten. This chain joins TRBV10-2 and TRBJ1-2; 7 nucleotides match TRBD1. Germline trimming cut 2 bases from V and 8 bases from J; bases unmatched to any gene: 5. The CDR3 spans 13 residues. CDR1 and CDR2 from the germline V gene are WSHSY and SAAADI. CDR3 amino acids: CASSEARGLGYTF. CDR3 nucleotide sequence: TGCGCCAGCAGTGAGGCTAGGGGGCTAGGCTACACCTTC.

V gene TRBV7-2 combines with J gene TRBJ2-1; TRBD2 might be the D (5 bases). The germline gives CDR1 SGHTA, CDR2 FQGNSA. The CDR3 is 16 residues long. The V gene lost 5 bases and the J gene lost 5 bases, with 19 bases spanning the gap. The CDR3 nucleotides are TGTGCCAGCAGCGAGGGAATACGGTACCACCACAATGAGCAGTTCTTC. The encoded protein is CASSEGIRYHHNEQFF.

V gene TRBV2 combines with J gene TRBJ2-1; D possibly corresponds to TRBD1 (6 bases). Per the germline V gene, CDR1 is SNHLY and CDR2 is FYNNEI. Between the trimmed V and J ends, which lost 0 bases and 8 bases, there was a span of 11 bases. The CDR3 runs to 14 residues. The CDR3 sequence: CASSEAGKGDEQFF. The CDR3 bases are TGTGCCAGCAGTGAAGCGGGAAAGGGGGATGAGCAGTTCTTC.

The J gene is TRBJ1-2, the V gene TRBV5-4; D unresolved. Trimming took off 1 base at V and 7 bases at J, with 14 bases between the two ends. The CDR3 is 14 amino acids. The germline gives CDR1 SGHNT, CDR2 YYREEE (reference sequence). The CDR3 DNA reads TGTGCCAGCAGCTTGTTGGCGGGTTCGGGTGGCTACACCTTC. Amino acid sequence: CASSLLAGSGGYTF.

The genes are TRBV28 and TRBJ2-1; maybe TRBD1 (6 bases). Looked up from germline, CDR1 is MDHEN and CDR2 is SYDVKM. V shed 0 bases and J shed 4 bases, with 13 bases lying between them. The CDR3 has 16 amino acids. In nucleotides, the CDR3 is TGTGCCAGCAGTTTATGGGTAAGGGGGAAATACAATGAGCAGTTCTTC. Translating gives CASSLWVRGKYNEQFF.

CDR3 loop: CSGWTGAEAFF. The CDR3 DNA reads TGCAGCGGATGGACAGGGGCTGAAGCTTTCTTT. This chain uses TRBV29-1 with TRBJ1-1; 9 nucleotides agree with TRBD1. The junction had 3 bases not matched to a gene; V was cut back by 7 bases and J by 6 bases. This CDR3 region has 11 residues. CDR1 and CDR2 (germline): SQVTM, ANQGSEA.

This sequence joins TRBV5-1 and TRBJ2-5; D is possibly TRBD2 (5 bases). This CDR3 spans 14 amino acids. CDR1 SGHRS and CDR2 YFSETQ come from the germline V gene. V was trimmed by 4 bases and J by 1 base, leaving 11 bases between them. The CDR3 sequence: CASSPRDTQETQYF. Written as DNA, the CDR3 is TGCGCCAGCAGCCCTCGGGATACCCAAGAGACCCAGTACTTC. The variable domain in full, completed from reference TRBV5-1 and TRBJ2-5, reads KAGVTQTPRYLIKTRGQQVTLSCSPISGHRSVSWYQQTPGQGLQFLFEYFSETQRNKGNFPGRFSGRQFSNSRSEMNVSTLELGDSALYLCASSPRDTQETQYFGPGTRLLVL.

The V call is TRBV9, the J call TRBJ1-4; 10 bases fit TRBD1. Germline V gives CDR1 SGDLS, CDR2 YYNGEE. V shed 3 bases and J 8 bases; nucleotides not matched to a gene: 4. This CDR3 has 14 amino acids. Here the CDR3 reads CASSAGTGDEKLFF. In DNA form, the CDR3 reads TGTGCCAGCAGCGCCGGGACAGGGGACGAAAAACTGTTTTTT. Using reference TRBV9 and TRBJ1-4 for the parts outside the CDR3, the full variable domain is DSGVTQTPKHLITATGQRVTLRCSPRSGDLSVYWYQQSLDQGLQFLIQYYNGEERAKGNILERFSAQQFPDLHSELNLSSLELGDSALYFCASSAGTGDEKLFFGSGTQLSVL.

The V and J genes are TRBV9 and TRBJ1-4; a possible D gene is TRBD1 (5 bases). CDR3 length: 16 residues. V was pared by 0 bases and J by 0 bases, with 9 bases between. The germline V gene encodes CDR1 SGDLS and CDR2 YYNGEE. CDR3 sequence reads: CASSVGTKATNEKLFF. CDR3 in DNA: TGTGCCAGCAGCGTAGGGACAAAAGCAACTAATGAAAAACTGTTTTTT.

The gene calls are TRBV5-4 and TRBJ2-7, with D perhaps matching TRBD1 (6 bases). Germline CDR1 SGHNT, CDR2 YYREEE (reference sequence). The length of the CDR3 is 14 residues. V was trimmed by 4 bases and J by 5 bases, leaving 16 bases between them. This CDR3 reads CASSVQGRANEQYF. In DNA, the CDR3 is TGTGCCAGCAGCGTCCAGGGGCGAGCCAACGAGCAGTACTTC.

The chain joins TRBV5-1 to TRBJ1-1; a weak D match, TRBD1 (5 bases). Trimming removed 1 base at V and 4 bases at J, with 20 bases between. This CDR3 has 17 amino acids. Per the germline V gene, CDR1 is SGHRS and CDR2 is YFSETQ. The CDR3 bases are TGCGCCAGCAGCTTGCGGAGGGGAGTACAAACCGTCACTGAAGCTTTCTTT. This encodes CASSLRRGVQTVTEAFF.

The chain combines TRBV5-4 with TRBJ1-2, with 7 bases that match TRBD1. CDR3 length: 14 residues. With 4 bases clipped from V and 5 bases from J, the junction kept 8 bases outside the gene matches. CDR1 and CDR2 (germline): SGHNT, YYREEE (reference sequence). In nucleotides, the CDR3 is TGTGCCAGCAGCCCGACAGGGAAGGGGTATGGCTACACCTTC. It yields the protein CASSPTGKGYGYTF.

The V gene is TRBV30, the J gene TRBJ2-1; no clear D gene. Trimming removed 2 bases at V and 6 bases at J, with 11 bases between. The CDR3 is 13 amino acids. In germline, CDR1 is GTSNPN, CDR2 SVGIG (reference sequence). The DNA for the CDR3 is TGTGCCTGGAGTTTATACAGTCCCAATGAGCAGTTCTTC. Protein sequence: CAWSLYSPNEQFF.

The chain recombines TRBV19 with TRBJ1-2, with 9 bases fitting TRBD1. Germline V gene data show CDR1 as LNHDA and CDR2 as SQIVND (reference sequence). The V and J ends lost 5 bases and 5 bases, in that order; junction bases with no gene match: 15. The CDR3 has 17 residues. CDR3 coding DNA: TGTGCCAGTAGTTCTCTCCCCGGGACAGGGCTCCCTTATGGCTACACCTTC. It codes for CASSSLPGTGLPYGYTF.

A single count supports this clone. The rearrangement joins TRBV7-2 to TRBJ2-7; D is perhaps TRBD1 (6 bases). The germline gives CDR1 SGHTA, CDR2 FQGNSA. The length of the CDR3 is 17 residues. Trimming pared 4 bases from V and 0 bases from J, leaving 19 bases between. As DNA, the CDR3 is TGTGCCAGCAGCTCCACCCCCGGGACACCTAGCTCCTACGAGCAGTACTTC. It codes for CASSSTPGTPSSYEQYF.

V gene TRBV5-4 combines with J gene TRBJ2-7; TRBD1 might be the D (5 bases). The V end lost 1 base, the J end lost 5 bases, and 10 bases lay between the germline ends. Germline values: CDR1 SGHNT, CDR2 YYREEE (reference sequence). The CDR3 runs 13 residues. The CDR3 sequence: CASSLTGRDEQYF. CDR3 in DNA: TGTGCCAGCAGCTTGACAGGCCGGGACGAGCAGTACTTC.

The DNA for the CDR3 is TGTGCCAGCAGCTTAGTAGCGGGAGCACGGGAGACCCAGTACTTC. Amino acids: CASSLVAGARETQYF. The chain carries TRBV7-9 and TRBJ2-5; 9 nucleotides agree with TRBD2. With 1 base clipped from V and 5 bases from J, the junction kept 5 bases outside the gene matches. The CDR3 runs to 15 residues. Germline CDR1 is SEHNR and CDR2 is FQNEAQ (reference sequence).

J is TRBJ2-5 and V is TRBV9; D not resolved. The CDR3 has 13 residues. Trimming removed 3 bases at V and 2 bases at J, with 8 bases between. The germline CDR1 and CDR2 sequences are SGDLS and YYNGEE. The CDR3 bases are TGTGCCAGCAGCGGGGCCCTTCAAGAGACCCAGTACTTC. Translation gives CASSGALQETQYF.

A single count supports this clone. The CDR3 nucleotides read TGCAGCGTTGTGGGGGACTCCCCAATTTGGGTCTCCAATGAGCAGTTCTTC. Translating gives CSVVGDSPIWVSNEQFF. The V and J genes are TRBV29-1 and TRBJ2-1, with a tentative D call TRBD2 (6 bases). Germline-derived CDR1 and CDR2 are SQVTM and ANQGSEA. The CDR3 loop spans 17 amino acids. Trimming pared 4 bases from V and 6 bases from J, leaving 25 bases between.

The gene calls are TRBV9 and TRBJ2-1, with a tentative D call TRBD2 (5 bases). The CDR3 consists of 11 residues. The germline V gene encodes CDR1 SGDLS and CDR2 YYNGEE. Between the trimmed V and J ends, which lost 4 bases and 9 bases, there was a span of 8 bases. This CDR3 is CASSSGVEQFF. CDR3 bases: TGTGCCAGCAGCTCCGGGGTTGAGCAGTTCTTC.